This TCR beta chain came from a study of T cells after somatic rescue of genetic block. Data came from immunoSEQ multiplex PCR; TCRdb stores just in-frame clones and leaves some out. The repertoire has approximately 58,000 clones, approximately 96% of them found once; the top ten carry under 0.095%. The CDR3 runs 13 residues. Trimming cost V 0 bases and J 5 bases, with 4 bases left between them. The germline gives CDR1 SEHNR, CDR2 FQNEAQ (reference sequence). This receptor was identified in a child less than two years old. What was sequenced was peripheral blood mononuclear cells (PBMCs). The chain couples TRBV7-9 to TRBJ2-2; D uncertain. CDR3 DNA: TGTGCCAGCAGCTTAGCCGGGACCGGGGAGCTGTTTTTT. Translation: CASSLAGTGELFF.